In this sample, the clone carrying this TCR beta chain turned up once. The antigen is undetermined. The sample originates from a study of blood T cells in healthy people across ages. Together with a sample-barcoded 5' primer, a J-beta primer mix was included in a second PCR lasting about 6 to 11 cycles. From each sample, at least 2.5 million paired-end reads containing CDR3 were obtained. One entry per CDR3 protein results from TCRdb running MiXCR on the 5' RACE reads. The data hold about 780,000 distinct CDR3 sequences, with about 45% observed a single time. The people who gave samples were healthy Caucasians from Russia, aged about 6 to 95. Extracted total RNA amounted to at least 5.5 micrograms for each sample. Study results and caveats: Per-million-T-cell TCR beta diversity fell roughly linearly with age.

The CDR3 is 14 residues long. The germline V gene encodes CDR1 MNHEY and CDR2 SVGEGT. V was trimmed by 9 bases and J by 3 bases, leaving 16 bases between them. This chain joins TRBV6-2 or TRBV6-3 and TRBJ2-3; perhaps TRBD1 as D (6 bases). Sequenced: blood. The clonotype comes from a man aged 80 or over in good health. The CDR3 region is CASLGQVRTDTQYF. The DNA of the CDR3 is TGTGCCAGTTTGGGACAAGTCAGGACAGATACGCAGTATTTT.